The 8 T cell receptor beta chains reported below all come from one sample, sequenced in a study of T cell clones after liver transplantation (dated by TCRdb to between 2019 and 2020). Library preparation employed the immunoSEQ multiplex PCR assay. TCRdb's version of the immuneACCESS table is confined to in-frame rearrangements and falls short of the full clone set. An unresolved V gene accounts for under half of the shortfall where checked; the remainder is of unknown origin. This sample lists some 57,000 clones; 70% to 75% were detected once. Jointly, the top ten make up around 8.9% of the sample. The starting material was CD4+ T cells from blood, obtained at the 22-month timepoint. These receptors all come from a human patient who received a liver transplant. After a transplant, certain T cells may trace back to the graft donor.

V usage is TRBV19 and J usage is TRBJ2-7; D possibly uses TRBD1 or TRBD2 (5 bases each). The CDR3 is 12 amino acids. Germline V CDR1 and CDR2: LNHDA, SQIVND (reference sequence). Trimming cost V 5 bases and J 5 bases, with 10 bases left between them. CDR3 nucleotides: TGTGCCAGTAGTCCTGGGGGAAACGAGCAGTACTTC. Translation: CASSPGGNEQYF.

The genes are TRBV2 and TRBJ1-2, with D perhaps matching TRBD1 (5 bases). The CDR3 is 15 residues long. Germline CDR1 and CDR2: SNHLY and FYNNEI. The V end lost 8 bases, the J end lost 7 bases, and 23 bases lay between the germline ends. The chain's CDR3 is CASGRTRAGRAGYTF. CDR3 coding DNA: TGTGCCAGCGGTCGGACACGAGCCGGAAGGGCTGGCTACACCTTC.

This clone was counted at least ten times. J is TRBJ1-5 and V is TRBV11-2; D perhaps matches TRBD1 (6 bases). This CDR3 is 18 amino acids long. Germline-derived CDR1 and CDR2 are SGHAT and FQNNGV. Trimming cost V 1 base and J 0 bases, with 16 bases left between them. The DNA for the CDR3 is TGTGCCAGCAGCTTAGTAGGGACGGCGGGGGCTAGCAATCAGCCCCAGCATTTT. Translated, it gives CASSLVGTAGASNQPQHF.

The chain uses TRBV6-6 and TRBJ1-5, with 10 bases aligning to TRBD1. From germline, CDR1 is MNHNY and CDR2 SVGAGI (reference sequence). This CDR3 is 14 amino acids long. The V gene end was trimmed by 5 bases and the J gene end by 5 bases; junction bases not matched to a gene: 3. The CDR3 spells CASSGTGDYQPQHF. CDR3 sequence (DNA): TGTGCCAGCAGTGGGACAGGGGATTATCAGCCCCAGCATTTT.

J is TRBJ2-3 and V is TRBV6-1, with TRBD2 matching over 8 bases. Trimming took 3 bases from V and 1 from J; bases not matched to a gene: 6. This CDR3 has 16 residues. CDR1 and CDR2 (germline): MNHNS, SASEGT. The CDR3 reads CASSDSTRGGTDTQYF. DNA of the CDR3: TGTGCCAGCAGTGATTCCACGCGGGGGGGCACAGATACGCAGTATTTT.

This clone was seen more than once but under ten times. The rearrangement links TRBV10-3 to TRBJ1-5; no definite D call. The CDR3 sequence is 13 residues long. Germline V gene lookup returns CDR1 ENHRY and CDR2 SYGVKD. The ends were cut back, 4 bases at V and 1 base at J, with 5 bases in the middle. The CDR3 here is CAISGGSNQPQHF. The CDR3 coding sequence is TGTGCCATCAGTGGTGGGAGCAATCAGCCCCAGCATTTT.

The chain has TRBV5-4 and TRBJ1-1, with D uncertain. CDR1 and CDR2 from the germline V gene are SGHNT and YYREEE (reference sequence). Trimming stripped 2 bases from V and 0 bases from J, with 11 bases between. The CDR3 length is 15 residues. The CDR3 loop reads CASSFRGGMNTEAFF. CDR3 DNA sequence: TGTGCCAGCAGCTTCCGGGGTGGGATGAACACTGAAGCTTTCTTT.

The V and J genes are TRBV4-1 and TRBJ1-2; 8 bases map to TRBD1. J lost 8 bases, V lost 4 bases, and 9 bases had no gene match. CDR1 is MGHRA and CDR2 is YSYEKL in the germline V gene. The CDR3 loop spans 14 amino acids. CDR3 bases: TGCGCCAGCAGCCGTACGGGACAGGTGGACGGCTACACCTTC. Translated, it gives CASSRTGQVDGYTF.